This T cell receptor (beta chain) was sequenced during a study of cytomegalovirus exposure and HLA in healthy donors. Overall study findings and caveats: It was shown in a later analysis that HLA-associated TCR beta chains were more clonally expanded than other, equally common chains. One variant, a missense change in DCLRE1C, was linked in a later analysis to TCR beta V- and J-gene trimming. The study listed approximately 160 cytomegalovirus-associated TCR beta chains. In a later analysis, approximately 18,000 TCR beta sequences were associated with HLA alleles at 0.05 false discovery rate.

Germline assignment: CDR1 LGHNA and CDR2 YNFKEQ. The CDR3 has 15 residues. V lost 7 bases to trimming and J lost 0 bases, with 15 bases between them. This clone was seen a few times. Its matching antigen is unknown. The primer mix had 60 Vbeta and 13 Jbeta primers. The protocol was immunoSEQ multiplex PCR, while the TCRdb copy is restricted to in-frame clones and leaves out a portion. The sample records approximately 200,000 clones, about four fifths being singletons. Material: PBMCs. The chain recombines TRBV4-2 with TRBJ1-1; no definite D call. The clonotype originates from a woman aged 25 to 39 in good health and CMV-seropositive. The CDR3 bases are TGTGCCAGCACGCAACACCCTCAGATGAACACTGAAGCTTTCTTT. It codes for CASTQHPQMNTEAFF.